These 13 T cell receptor beta chains originate from one sample sequenced in a study of vaccination effects on CD4 cells after COVID-19. These receptors' antigens are unknown. Within the ViraFEST assay, antigen-specific CD4+ T cells underwent expansion with viral peptide pools prior to sequencing. Between days 9 and 10 of culture, CD4+ T cells were separated out. Each participant was given two doses of one vaccine (BNT162b2 or mRNA-1273). Libraries were prepared by immunoSEQ multiplex PCR; TCRdb keeps only in-frame clonotypes and omits some of them. The sample records roughly 55,000 clones, roughly 78% being singletons. This specimen was CD4+ T cells from PBMCs cultured with HCoV-OC43 spike peptides, taken after COVID-19 vaccination. Stated subset: HCoV-OC43 spike overlapping peptide pool stimulation. These receptors all come from a human donor who received a COVID-19 vaccine.

This clone was detected only a few times. The chain combines TRBV9 with TRBJ1-3; D gene unclear. The CDR3 extends over 17 amino acids. V was shortened by 4 bases and J by 2 bases, with 19 bases between the two germline ends. Germline V gives CDR1 SGDLS, CDR2 YYNGEE. The CDR3 DNA follows: TGTGCCAGCAGCCTAGGAGGTGGTGGAATCCCTGGAAACACCATATATTTT. Its translation: CASSLGGGGIPGNTIYF.

The rearrangement joins TRBV7-2 to TRBJ2-6; D unclear. Trimming removed 7 bases at V and 4 bases at J, with 11 bases between. Germline CDR1 is SGHTA and CDR2 is FQGNSA. This CDR3 has 14 residues. As DNA, the CDR3 is TGTGCCAGCAATCCGGGTTCAGGGGCCAACGTCCTGACTTTC. The encoded protein is CASNPGSGANVLTF.

The V call is TRBV7-2, the J call TRBJ2-2, with a weak D call TRBD2 (5 bases). Germline CDR1 reads SGHTA; CDR2 reads FQGNSA. V was pared by 5 bases and J by 6 bases, with 13 bases between. This CDR3 is 14 amino acids long. DNA of the CDR3: TGTGCCAGCAGCCCGACTCGGACTGCCGGGGAGCTGTTTTTT. Protein product: CASSPTRTAGELFF. The whole variable domain, remainder taken from reference TRBV7-2 and TRBJ2-2, is GAGVSQSPSNKVTEKGKDVELRCDPISGHTALYWYRQSLGQGLEFLIYFQGNSAPDKSGLPSDRFSAERTGGSVSTLTIQRTQQEDSAVYLCASSPTRTAGELFFGEGSRLTVL.

The J gene is TRBJ1-1, the V gene TRBV7-9, with D perhaps matching TRBD1 (6 bases). The length of the CDR3 is 14 residues. Per the germline V gene, CDR1 is SEHNR and CDR2 is FQNEAQ (reference sequence). With 8 bases removed from V and 3 bases from J, the gap between germline ends came to 16 bases. CDR3 sequence: CASQAGVSDTEAFF. The CDR3 coding sequence is TGTGCCAGCCAGGCAGGGGTTTCGGACACTGAAGCTTTCTTT.

The V and J genes are TRBV18 and TRBJ1-2; D unresolved. The CDR3 sequence is 15 residues long. Germline V gene sequence: CDR1 KGHSH, CDR2 LQKENI. Trimming left V 3 bases short and J 4 bases short, with 15 bases between. CDR3 in amino acids: CASSPYQGGSYGYTF. In DNA, the CDR3 is TGTGCCAGCTCACCCTACCAAGGCGGCTCCTATGGCTACACCTTC.

This clone has more than one count but fewer than ten. This chain uses TRBV19 with TRBJ1-5; D perhaps matches TRBD1 (6 bases). V was cut by 10 bases and J by 5 bases, with 21 bases left in between. CDR1 is LNHDA and CDR2 is SQIVND in the germline V gene (reference sequence). This CDR3 is 15 amino acids long. CDR3 amino acids: CATHRVGTPYQPQHF. CDR3 coding DNA: TGTGCCACCCACCGGGTCGGGACACCCTATCAGCCCCAGCATTTT.

This clone has just one count. The genes are TRBV10-3 and TRBJ2-5; 11 nucleotides line up with TRBD2. The length of the CDR3 is 17 residues. CDR1 and CDR2 from the germline V gene are ENHRY and SYGVKD. J gave up 4 bases and V 3 bases, and 10 bases lay outside the gene matches. The CDR3 here is CAISDGLAGGPRETQYF. In nucleotides, the CDR3 is TGTGCCATCAGTGACGGGCTAGCGGGGGGTCCCAGAGAGACCCAGTACTTC.

V and J are TRBV11-2 and TRBJ2-3, with TRBD1 matching 9 bases. The germline V gene encodes CDR1 SGHAT and CDR2 FQNNGV. The CDR3 consists of 17 residues. The trim removed 5 bases at V and 4 bases at J, leaving 13 bases unmatched. CDR3 sequence (DNA): TGTGCCAGCAGCCTCAGACAGGGGGAGAGTGTGCCAGATACGCAGTATTTT. It yields the protein CASSLRQGESVPDTQYF.

CDR3 sequence reads: CASSVGGAPTEAFF. The DNA of the CDR3 is TGTGCCAGCAGCGTAGGAGGGGCCCCAACTGAAGCTTTCTTT. This chain links TRBV9 with TRBJ1-1, with D perhaps TRBD1 (5 bases). Trimming stripped 0 bases from V and 5 bases from J, with 11 bases between. The length of the CDR3 is 14 residues. The germline V gene has CDR1 SGDLS and CDR2 YYNGEE.

The V gene is TRBV2, the J gene TRBJ1-4; unclear D gene. The CDR3 runs to 14 residues. The germline V gene encodes CDR1 SNHLY and CDR2 FYNNEI. V shed 5 bases and J shed 8 bases, with 15 bases lying between them. Here the CDR3 reads CASSRVIEGEKLFF. As DNA, the CDR3 is TGTGCCAGCAGTAGGGTCATCGAAGGGGAAAAACTGTTTTTT.

The chain uses TRBV7-8 and TRBJ1-1; perhaps TRBD1 as D (5 bases). Germline CDR1 is SGHVS and CDR2 is FQNEAQ. The CDR3 totals 13 residues. With 7 bases removed from V and 1 base from J, the gap between germline ends came to 10 bases. The CDR3 reads CASTGPQNTEAFF. The CDR3 nucleotides are TGTGCCAGCACAGGGCCTCAGAACACTGAAGCTTTCTTT. The variable domain in full, with the rest retrieved from reference TRBV7-8 and TRBJ1-1, is GAGVSQSPRYKVAKRGQDVALRCDPISGHVSLFWYQQALGQGPEFLTYFQNEAQLDKSGLPSDRFFAERPEGSVSTLKIQRTQQEDSAVYLCASTGPQNTEAFFGQGTRLTVV.

The chain links TRBV4-2 to TRBJ1-5; tentatively, D is TRBD1 (5 bases). Germline values: CDR1 LGHNA, CDR2 YNFKEQ. Trimming removed 0 bases from V and 6 bases from J, with 12 bases in between. The CDR3 sequence is 15 residues long. CDR3 region: CASSQDFGTGQPQHF. The CDR3 region has the DNA TGTGCCAGCAGCCAAGATTTCGGGACGGGTCAGCCCCAGCATTTT.

The chain employs TRBV7-8 and TRBJ1-1, with D unresolved. The CDR3 covers 12 residues. Germline V gene data show CDR1 as SGHVS and CDR2 as FQNEAQ. V lost 6 bases and J 3 bases, leaving 8 bases between the germline ends. The CDR3 region is CASRAMYTEAFF. As DNA, the CDR3 is TGTGCCAGCAGGGCGATGTACACTGAAGCTTTCTTT.